A single sample gave rise to the 12 T cell receptor beta chains below, sequenced in a study of PD-1 blockade in classical Hodgkin lymphoma (dated by TCRdb to about 2020). Per the publication, the time point label means: cycle 2 day 1 (C2D1) of nivolumab. Every trial patient had relapsed after autologous stem cell transplantation, and cohorts A, B and C differed in prior brentuximab vedotin exposure. Library prep was done by the immunoSEQ multiplex PCR assay. TCRdb stores this immuneACCESS table with in-frame sequences only. Part of the clones is absent; in the studies checked, under half of the shortfall reflects unresolved V genes, and no reason is known for the rest. This sample lists tens of thousands of clones; 65% to 75% were detected once. Around 28% of the sample goes to the ten largest clones. The specimen comprised peripheral blood mononuclear cells (PBMCs), sampled before the second cycle of nivolumab. These receptors came from a human donor with classical Hodgkin lymphoma.

V gene TRBV7-2 combines with J gene TRBJ1-1, with TRBD1 matching over 8 bases. CDR1 SGHTA and CDR2 FQGNSA come from the germline V gene. The CDR3 is 14 amino acids. Trimming removed 2 bases from V and 5 bases from J; junction bases left unmatched: 4. The CDR3 is CASSLRTGLTEAFF. CDR3 DNA: TGTGCCAGCAGCTTAAGGACAGGGTTGACTGAAGCTTTCTTT.

The J gene is TRBJ1-5, the V gene TRBV28; tentative D call: TRBD1 (5 bases). Germline V gene lookup returns CDR1 MDHEN and CDR2 SYDVKM. Deletions cut 5 bases from V and 3 bases from J, with 11 bases between. The CDR3 runs to 14 residues. The CDR3 sequence: CASSPRTNNQPQHF. CDR3 sequence (DNA): TGTGCCAGCAGTCCCCGGACAAACAATCAGCCCCAGCATTTT.

The rearrangement links TRBV28 to TRBJ1-1; the D gene is possibly TRBD1 (5 bases). The germline V gene encodes CDR1 MDHEN and CDR2 SYDVKM. This CDR3 region has 18 residues. Deletions cut 5 bases from V and 0 bases from J, with 22 bases between. CDR3 in amino acids: CASSTPRDFRDLNTEAFF. The CDR3 DNA reads as TGTGCCAGCAGTACTCCCCGGGACTTCAGGGATTTGAACACTGAAGCTTTCTTT.

V and J are TRBV30 and TRBJ1-5; unclear D gene. CDR3 length: 16 residues. Between the trimmed V and J ends, which lost 2 bases and 4 bases, there was a span of 18 bases. Germline V gene sequence: CDR1 GTSNPN, CDR2 SVGIG (reference sequence). The CDR3 sequence is CAWSPKRTLRNQPQHF. DNA of the CDR3: TGTGCCTGGAGTCCGAAACGGACCCTGAGGAATCAGCCCCAGCATTTT.

The rearrangement links TRBV19 to TRBJ1-1; no firm D call. The germline gives CDR1 LNHDA, CDR2 SQIVND (reference sequence). This CDR3 has 12 amino acids. V was shortened by 3 bases and J by 11 bases, with 13 bases between the two germline ends. The DNA of the CDR3 is TGTGCCAGTAGTATTACATCGGGCCACGCTTTCTTT. Protein: CASSITSGHAFF.

The chain has TRBV19 and TRBJ1-5; the D gene is possibly TRBD1 (5 bases). The CDR3 runs to 15 residues. The V and J ends lost 5 bases and 2 bases respectively, with 13 bases between them. The V gene's germline CDR1 is LNHDA and CDR2 SQIVND (reference sequence). The CDR3 nucleotides are TGTGCCAGTAGTCTTCAGGGTGGACGCAATCAGCCCCAGCATTTT. It yields the protein CASSLQGGRNQPQHF.

This clone was counted a few times. The J gene is TRBJ1-2, the V gene TRBV7-2, with no clear D. CDR3 length: 13 amino acids. Germline loops: CDR1 SGHTA, CDR2 FQGNSA. With 1 base removed from V and 4 bases from J, the gap between germline ends came to 7 bases. The CDR3 DNA sequence: TGTGCCAGCAGCTTAGGAGGGAGCTATGGCTACACCTTC. It specifies CASSLGGSYGYTF.

The chain is built from TRBV10-2 and TRBJ1-6; TRBD1 might be the D (5 bases). This CDR3 region has 11 residues. Per germline, CDR1 WSHSY and CDR2 SAAADI. V was clipped by 8 bases and J by 11 bases, with 10 bases between them. For the CDR3, the DNA is TGCGCCAGCCGGGGGGGGACACCCCTCCACTTT. Translating gives CASRGGTPLHF.

Here the CDR3 reads CASTAAGEKLFF. CDR3 sequence (DNA): TGTGCCAGCACCGCGGCGGGAGAAAAACTGTTTTTT. J is TRBJ1-4 and V is TRBV27; no clear D gene. The CDR3 sequence is 12 residues long. V was pared by 7 bases and J by 8 bases, with 11 bases between. Germline assignment: CDR1 MNHEY and CDR2 SMNVEV (reference sequence).

Comments on this clone: The sample has other DNA sequences that encode this CDR3 too. The chain is built from TRBV9 and TRBJ2-3; D may correspond to TRBD1 or TRBD2 (5 bases each). The V end lost 0 bases, the J end lost 6 bases, and 5 bases lay between the germline ends. Germline assignment: CDR1 SGDLS and CDR2 YYNGEE. The CDR3 spans 12 residues. CDR3 in amino acids: CASSVGGDTQYF. The CDR3 nucleotides read TGTGCCAGCAGCGTAGGGGGGGATACGCAGTATTTT. The full variable domain, with the rest looked up from reference TRBV9 and TRBJ2-3, is DSGVTQTPKHLITATGQRVTLRCSPRSGDLSVYWYQQSLDQGLQFLIQYYNGEERAKGNILERFSAQQFPDLHSELNLSSLELGDSALYFCASSVGGDTQYFGPGTRLTVL.

The chain has TRBV27 and TRBJ2-7; 10 bases fit TRBD2. CDR1 MNHEY and CDR2 SMNVEV come from the germline V gene (reference sequence). The CDR3 is made up of 16 amino acids. V dropped 6 bases and J dropped 2; count of bases not matched to a gene: 10. CDR3 sequence reads: CASSPRALAGAYEQYV. The CDR3 nucleotides read TGTGCCAGCAGCCCCAGGGCCCTAGCGGGGGCCTACGAGCAGTACGTC.

The J gene is TRBJ2-5, the V gene TRBV15, with D possibly matching TRBD1 (6 bases). This CDR3 has 16 amino acids. From germline, CDR1 is LNHNV and CDR2 YYDKDF (reference sequence). Deletions cut 1 base from V and 1 base from J, with 13 bases between. The CDR3 here is CATSRGGQGLQETQYF. The CDR3 region has the DNA TGTGCCACCAGCAGAGGGGGGCAGGGGCTCCAAGAGACCCAGTACTTC.